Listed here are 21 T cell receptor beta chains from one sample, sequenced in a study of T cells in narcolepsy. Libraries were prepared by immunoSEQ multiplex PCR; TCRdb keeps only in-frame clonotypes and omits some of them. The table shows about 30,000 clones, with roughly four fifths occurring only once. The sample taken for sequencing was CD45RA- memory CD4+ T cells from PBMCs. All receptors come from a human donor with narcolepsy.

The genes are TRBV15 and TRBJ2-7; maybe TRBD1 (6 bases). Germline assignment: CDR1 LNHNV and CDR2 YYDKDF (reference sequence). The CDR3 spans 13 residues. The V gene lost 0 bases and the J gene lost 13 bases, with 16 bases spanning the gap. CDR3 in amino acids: CATSRDLGGPNYF. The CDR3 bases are TGTGCCACCAGCAGAGATCTTGGGGGCCCGAATTACTTC.

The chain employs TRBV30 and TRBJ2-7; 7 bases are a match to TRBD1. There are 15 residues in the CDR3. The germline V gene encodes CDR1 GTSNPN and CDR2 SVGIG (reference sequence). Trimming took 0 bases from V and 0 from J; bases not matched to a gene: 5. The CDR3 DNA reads TGTGCCTGGAGTGTCGGGACAGATAGCTCCTACGAGCAGTACTTC. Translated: CAWSVGTDSSYEQYF.

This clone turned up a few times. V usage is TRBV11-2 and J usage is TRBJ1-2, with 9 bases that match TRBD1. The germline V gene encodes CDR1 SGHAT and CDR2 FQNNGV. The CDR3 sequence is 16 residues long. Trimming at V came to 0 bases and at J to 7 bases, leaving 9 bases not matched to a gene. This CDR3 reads CASSLEVHRGQAGYTF. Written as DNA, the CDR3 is TGTGCCAGCAGCTTAGAGGTACACAGGGGGCAGGCTGGCTACACCTTC.

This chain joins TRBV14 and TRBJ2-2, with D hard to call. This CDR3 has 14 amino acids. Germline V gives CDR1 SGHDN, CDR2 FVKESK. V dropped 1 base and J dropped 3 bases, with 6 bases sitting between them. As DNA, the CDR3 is TGTGCCAGCAGCCAAGTGGAGTACACCGGGGAGCTGTTTTTT. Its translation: CASSQVEYTGELFF.

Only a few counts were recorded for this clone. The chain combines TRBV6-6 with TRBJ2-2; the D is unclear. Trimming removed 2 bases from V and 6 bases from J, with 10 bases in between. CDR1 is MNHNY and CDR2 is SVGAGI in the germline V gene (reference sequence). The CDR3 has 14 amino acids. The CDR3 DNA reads TGTGCCAGCAGTTACCCCGCCTCTTCCGGGGAGCTGTTTTTT. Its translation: CASSYPASSGELFF.

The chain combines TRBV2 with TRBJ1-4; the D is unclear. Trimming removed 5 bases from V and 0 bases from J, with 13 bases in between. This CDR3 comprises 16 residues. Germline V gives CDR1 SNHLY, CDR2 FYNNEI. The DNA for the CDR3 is TGTGCCAGCAGTCTGGAACTTATTTCAACTAATGAAAAACTGTTTTTT. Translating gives CASSLELISTNEKLFF.

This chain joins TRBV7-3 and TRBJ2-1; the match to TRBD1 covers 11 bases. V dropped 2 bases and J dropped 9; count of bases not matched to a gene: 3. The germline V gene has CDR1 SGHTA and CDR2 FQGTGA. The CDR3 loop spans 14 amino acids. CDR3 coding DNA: TGTGCCAGCAGCTTAGGACAGGGGGCTGGTGAGCAGTTCTTC. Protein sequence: CASSLGQGAGEQFF.

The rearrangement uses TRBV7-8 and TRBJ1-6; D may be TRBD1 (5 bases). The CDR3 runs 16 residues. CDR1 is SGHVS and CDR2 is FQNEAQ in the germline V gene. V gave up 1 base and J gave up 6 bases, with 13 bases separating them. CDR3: CASSLGRGGSNSPLHF. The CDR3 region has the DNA TGTGCCAGCAGCTTAGGTAGGGGTGGTAGTAATTCACCCCTCCACTTT.

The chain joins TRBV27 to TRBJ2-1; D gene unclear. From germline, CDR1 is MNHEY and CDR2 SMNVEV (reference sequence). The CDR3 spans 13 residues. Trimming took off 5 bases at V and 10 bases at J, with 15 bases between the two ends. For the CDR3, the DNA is TGTGCCAGCAGTCCCACCCTTCGGTGGGAGCAGTTCTTC. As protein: CASSPTLRWEQFF.

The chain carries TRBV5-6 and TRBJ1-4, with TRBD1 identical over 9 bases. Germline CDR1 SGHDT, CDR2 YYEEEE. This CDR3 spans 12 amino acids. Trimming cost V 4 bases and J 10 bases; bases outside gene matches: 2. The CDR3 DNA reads TGTGCCAGCAGCCAGGACAGGGGAAAACTGTTTTTT. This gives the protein CASSQDRGKLFF.

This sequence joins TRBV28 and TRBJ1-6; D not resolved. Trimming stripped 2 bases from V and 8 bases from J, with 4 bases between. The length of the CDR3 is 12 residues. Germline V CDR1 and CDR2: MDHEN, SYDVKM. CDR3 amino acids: CASSLEYSPLHF. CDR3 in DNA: TGTGCCAGCAGTTTAGAATATTCACCCCTCCACTTT.

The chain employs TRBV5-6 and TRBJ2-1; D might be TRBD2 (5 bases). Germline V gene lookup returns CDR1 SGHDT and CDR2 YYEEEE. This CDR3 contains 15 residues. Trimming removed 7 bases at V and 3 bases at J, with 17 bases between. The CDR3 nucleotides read TGTGCCAGCTCGGCGAGGAGGCCCTTCTACAATGAGCAGTTCTTC. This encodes CASSARRPFYNEQFF.

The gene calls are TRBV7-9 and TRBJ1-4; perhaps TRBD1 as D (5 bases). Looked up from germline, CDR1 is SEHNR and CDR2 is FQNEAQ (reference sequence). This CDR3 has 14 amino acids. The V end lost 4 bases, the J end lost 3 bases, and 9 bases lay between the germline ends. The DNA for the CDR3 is TGTGCCAGCAGCTCCGTGGGGCCTAATGAAAAACTGTTTTTT. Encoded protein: CASSSVGPNEKLFF. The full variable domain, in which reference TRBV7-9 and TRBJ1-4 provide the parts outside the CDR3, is DTGVSQNPRHKITKRGQNVTFRCDPISEHNRLYWYRQTLGQGPEFLTYFQNEAQLEKSRLLSDRFSAERPKGSFSTLEIQRTEQGDSAMYLCASSSVGPNEKLFFGSGTQLSVL.

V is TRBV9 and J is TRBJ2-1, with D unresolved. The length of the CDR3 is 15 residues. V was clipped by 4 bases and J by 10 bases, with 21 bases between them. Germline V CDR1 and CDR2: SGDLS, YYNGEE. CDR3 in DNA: TGTGCCAGCAGCCCCCACGTGGCAGCAGATAGGGAGCAGTTCTTC. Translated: CASSPHVAADREQFF.

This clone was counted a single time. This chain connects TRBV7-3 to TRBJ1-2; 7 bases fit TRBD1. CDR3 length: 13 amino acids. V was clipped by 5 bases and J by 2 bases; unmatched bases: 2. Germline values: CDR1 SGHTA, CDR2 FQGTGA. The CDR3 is CASSTTGNYGYTF. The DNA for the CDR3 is TGTGCCAGCAGCACGACAGGGAACTATGGCTACACCTTC.

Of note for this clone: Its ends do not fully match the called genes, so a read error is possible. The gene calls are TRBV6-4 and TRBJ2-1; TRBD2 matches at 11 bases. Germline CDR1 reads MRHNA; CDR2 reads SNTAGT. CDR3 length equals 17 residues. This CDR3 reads CASSDSTSGGQYNELFF. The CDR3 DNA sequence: TGTGCCAGCAGTGACTCTACTAGCGGGGGCCAGTACAATGAGCTGTTCTTC.

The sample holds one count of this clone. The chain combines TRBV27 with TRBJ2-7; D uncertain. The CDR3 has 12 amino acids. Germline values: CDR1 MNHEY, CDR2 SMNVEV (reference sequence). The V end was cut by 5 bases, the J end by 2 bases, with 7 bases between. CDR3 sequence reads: CASSTTTYEQYF. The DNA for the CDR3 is TGTGCCAGCAGTACGACCACCTACGAGCAGTACTTC.

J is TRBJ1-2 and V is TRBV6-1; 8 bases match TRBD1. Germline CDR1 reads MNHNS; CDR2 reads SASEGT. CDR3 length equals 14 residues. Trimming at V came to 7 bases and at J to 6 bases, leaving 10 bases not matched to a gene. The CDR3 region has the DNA TGTGCCAGCATTCAAGGCAGGGGGCTCGATGGCTACACCTTC. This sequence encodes CASIQGRGLDGYTF.

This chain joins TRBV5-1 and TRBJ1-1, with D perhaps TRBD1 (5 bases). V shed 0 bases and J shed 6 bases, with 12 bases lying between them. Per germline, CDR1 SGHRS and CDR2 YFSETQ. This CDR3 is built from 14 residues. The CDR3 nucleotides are TGCGCCAGCAGCTTGGGCCCAGGGAGAGCTGAAGCTTTCTTT. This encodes CASSLGPGRAEAFF.

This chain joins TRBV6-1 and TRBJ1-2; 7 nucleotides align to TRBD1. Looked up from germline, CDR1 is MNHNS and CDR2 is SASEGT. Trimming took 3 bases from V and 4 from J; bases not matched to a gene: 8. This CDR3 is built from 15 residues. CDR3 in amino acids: CASSERPGQIYGYTF. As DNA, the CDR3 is TGTGCCAGCAGTGAGAGGCCGGGACAGATCTATGGCTACACCTTC.

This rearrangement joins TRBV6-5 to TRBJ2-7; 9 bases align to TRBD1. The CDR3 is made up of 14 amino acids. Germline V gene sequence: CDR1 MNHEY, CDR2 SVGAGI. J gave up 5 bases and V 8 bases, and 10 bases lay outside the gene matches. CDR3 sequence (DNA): TGTGCCAGCCACCGGCCGGGACAGGGCCACGAGCAGTACTTC. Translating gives CASHRPGQGHEQYF.